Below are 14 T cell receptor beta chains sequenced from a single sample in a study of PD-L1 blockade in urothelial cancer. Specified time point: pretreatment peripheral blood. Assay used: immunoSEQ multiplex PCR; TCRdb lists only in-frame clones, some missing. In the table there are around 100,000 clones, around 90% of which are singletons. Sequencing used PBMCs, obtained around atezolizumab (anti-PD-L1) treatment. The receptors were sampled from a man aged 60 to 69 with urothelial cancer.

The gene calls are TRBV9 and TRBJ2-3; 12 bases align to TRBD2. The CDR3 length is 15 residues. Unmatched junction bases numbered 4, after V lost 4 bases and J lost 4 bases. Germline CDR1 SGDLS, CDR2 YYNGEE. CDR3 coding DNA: TGTGCCAGCAGCAAACTAGCGGGGGGTTCAGATACGCAGTATTTT. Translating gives CASSKLAGGSDTQYF.

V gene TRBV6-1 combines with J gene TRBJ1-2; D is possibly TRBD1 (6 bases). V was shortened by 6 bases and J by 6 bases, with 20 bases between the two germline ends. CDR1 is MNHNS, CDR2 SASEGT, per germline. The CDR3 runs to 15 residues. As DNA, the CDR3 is TGTGCCAGCAGCGCCCTTTTTGCAGGGGACCATGGCTACACCTTC. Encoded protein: CASSALFAGDHGYTF.

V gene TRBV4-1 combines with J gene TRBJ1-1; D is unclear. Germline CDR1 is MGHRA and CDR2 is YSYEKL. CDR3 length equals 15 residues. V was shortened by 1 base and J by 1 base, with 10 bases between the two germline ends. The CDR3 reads CASSQGLRANTEAFF. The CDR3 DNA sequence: TGCGCCAGCAGCCAAGGTCTGAGGGCGAACACTGAAGCTTTCTTT.

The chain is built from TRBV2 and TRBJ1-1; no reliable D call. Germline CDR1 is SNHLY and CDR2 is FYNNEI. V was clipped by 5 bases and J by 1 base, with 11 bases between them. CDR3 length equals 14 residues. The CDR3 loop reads CASSLRAGNTEAFF. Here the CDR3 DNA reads TGTGCCAGCAGTCTAAGGGCGGGGAACACTGAAGCTTTCTTT. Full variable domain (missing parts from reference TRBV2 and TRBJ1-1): EPEVTQTPSHQVTQMGQEVILRCVPISNHLYFYWYRQILGQKVEFLVSFYNNEISEKSEIFDDQFSVERPDGSNFTLKIRSTKLEDSAMYFCASSLRAGNTEAFFGQGTRLTVV.

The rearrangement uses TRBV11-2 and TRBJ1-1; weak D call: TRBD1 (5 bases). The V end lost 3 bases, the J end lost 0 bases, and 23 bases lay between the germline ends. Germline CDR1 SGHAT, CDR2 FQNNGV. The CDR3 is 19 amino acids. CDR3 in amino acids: CASSLGVSRGTSLNTEAFF. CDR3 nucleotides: TGTGCCAGCAGCTTGGGCGTGTCGCGGGGGACTTCACTGAACACTGAAGCTTTCTTT.

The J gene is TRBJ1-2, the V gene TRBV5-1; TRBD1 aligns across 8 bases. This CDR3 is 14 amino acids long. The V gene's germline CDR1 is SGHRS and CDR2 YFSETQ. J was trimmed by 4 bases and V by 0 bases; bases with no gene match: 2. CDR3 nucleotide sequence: TGCGCCAGCAGCTTGGACAGGGGGACCTATGGCTACACCTTC. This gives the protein CASSLDRGTYGYTF.

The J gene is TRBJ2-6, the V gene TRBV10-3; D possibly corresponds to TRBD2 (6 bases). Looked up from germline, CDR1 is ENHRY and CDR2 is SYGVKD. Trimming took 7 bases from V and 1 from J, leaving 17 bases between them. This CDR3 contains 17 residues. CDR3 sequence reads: CAITHGGRLSGANVLTF. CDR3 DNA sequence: TGTGCCATCACCCACGGGGGTAGGCTTTCTGGGGCCAACGTCCTGACTTTC.

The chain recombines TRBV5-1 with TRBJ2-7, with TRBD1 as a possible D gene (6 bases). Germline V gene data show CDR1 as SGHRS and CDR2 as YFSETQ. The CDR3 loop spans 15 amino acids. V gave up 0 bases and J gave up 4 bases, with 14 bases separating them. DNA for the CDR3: TGCGCCAGCAGCTTGGCTGGGGGCGCGGGTTACGAGCAGTACTTC. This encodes CASSLAGGAGYEQYF.

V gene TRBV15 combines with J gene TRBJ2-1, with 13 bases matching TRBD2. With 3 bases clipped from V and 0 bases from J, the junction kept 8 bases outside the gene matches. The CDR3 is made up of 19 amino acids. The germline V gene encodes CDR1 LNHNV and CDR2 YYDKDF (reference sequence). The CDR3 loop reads CATSRVTSGGVSSYNEQFF. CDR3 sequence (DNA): TGTGCCACCAGCAGGGTTACTAGCGGGGGGGTGAGCTCCTACAATGAGCAGTTCTTC.

CDR3 amino acids: CASSESQLAQSPSRFF. CDR3 nucleotide sequence: TGCGCCAGCAGTGAGTCGCAACTAGCGCAATCCCCATCGCGGTTCTTC. This sequence joins TRBV10-2 and TRBJ2-1; TRBD2 matches 7 bases. CDR1 WSHSY and CDR2 SAAADI come from the germline V gene. The CDR3 is made up of 16 amino acids. The V gene end was trimmed by 0 bases and the J gene end by 15 bases; junction bases not matched to a gene: 17.

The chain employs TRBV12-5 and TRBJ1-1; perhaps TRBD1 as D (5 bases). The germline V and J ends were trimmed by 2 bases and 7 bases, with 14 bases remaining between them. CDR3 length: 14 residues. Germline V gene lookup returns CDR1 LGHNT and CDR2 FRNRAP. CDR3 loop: CASGLTRGGGEAFF. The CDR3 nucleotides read TGTGCTAGTGGTTTGACAAGGGGCGGCGGTGAAGCTTTCTTT.

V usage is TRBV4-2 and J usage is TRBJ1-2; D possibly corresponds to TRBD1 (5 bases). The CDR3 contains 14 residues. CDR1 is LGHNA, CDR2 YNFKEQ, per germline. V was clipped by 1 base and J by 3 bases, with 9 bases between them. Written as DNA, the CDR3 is TGTGCCAGCAGCCAAGTGGGGGGTCACTATGGCTACACCTTC. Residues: CASSQVGGHYGYTF.

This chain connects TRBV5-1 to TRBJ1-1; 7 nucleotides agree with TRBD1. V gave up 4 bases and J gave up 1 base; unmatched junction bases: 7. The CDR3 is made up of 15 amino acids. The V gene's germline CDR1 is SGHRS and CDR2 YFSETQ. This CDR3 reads CASSAQGTENTEAFF. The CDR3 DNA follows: TGCGCCAGCAGCGCCCAAGGGACAGAGAACACTGAAGCTTTCTTT.

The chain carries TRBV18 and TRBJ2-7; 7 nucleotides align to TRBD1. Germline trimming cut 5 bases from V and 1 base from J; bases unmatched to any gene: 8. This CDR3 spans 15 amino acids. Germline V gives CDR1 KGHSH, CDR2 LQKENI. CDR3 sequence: CASSVTGAPSYEQYF. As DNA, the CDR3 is TGTGCCAGCTCAGTCACAGGGGCCCCATCCTACGAGCAGTACTTC.